The 32 T cell receptor beta chains below were found in one sample sequenced in a study of T cells after yellow fever vaccination. A single record per CDR3 protein comes from TCRdb applying MiXCR to the 5' RACE reads. This sample carries hundreds of thousands of distinct CDR3 sequences, around 20% of them seen once, and the ten largest clones take 18%. The material sequenced was PBMCs, taken before the yellow fever booster vaccination. The receptors derive from a man younger than 35 who received the YFV17D yellow fever vaccine.

This clonotype was found a few times. V is TRBV30 and J is TRBJ1-6; no clear D. The germline CDR1 and CDR2 sequences are GTSNPN and SVGIG (reference sequence). There are 13 residues in the CDR3. Deletions cut 0 bases from V and 5 bases from J, with 5 bases between. The DNA of the CDR3 is TGTGCCTGGAGTGTCGTTCATAATTCACCCCTCCACTTT. Translated, it gives CAWSVVHNSPLHF.

The chain employs TRBV6-5 and TRBJ1-1, with D unclear. The germline CDR1 and CDR2 sequences are MNHEY and SVGAGI. This CDR3 is 13 amino acids long. Trimming removed 2 bases from V and 0 bases from J, with 4 bases in between. CDR3 sequence (DNA): TGTGCCAGCAGTTACAGAATGAACACTGAAGCTTTCTTT. Protein product: CASSYRMNTEAFF.

This clonotype has only a few counts. This sequence joins TRBV5-6 and TRBJ2-3; D assignment may be TRBD1 or TRBD2 (6 bases each). The CDR3 totals 13 residues. The V end was cut by 7 bases, the J end by 6 bases, with 15 bases between. In germline, CDR1 is SGHDT, CDR2 YYEEEE. The CDR3 DNA reads TGTGCCAGCGGATTCTCGGGGGCGGATACGCAGTATTTT. It encodes CASGFSGADTQYF.

This clonotype was counted between two and nine times. V is TRBV29-1 and J is TRBJ2-1; unclear D gene. Trimming left V 4 bases short and J 6 bases short, with 10 bases between. CDR3 length equals 12 residues. Germline V lookup: CDR1 SQVTM, CDR2 ANQGSEA. The CDR3 DNA is TGCAGCGTTGTTGCAGGAATCAATGAGCAGTTCTTC. It specifies CSVVAGINEQFF.

The chain uses TRBV21-1 and TRBJ2-7; no DNA check was done on the table's D call, TRBD1. TRBV21-1 is reported as a pseudogene. The CDR3 length is 17 residues. Written as DNA, the CDR3 is TGTGCCAGCAGCAAAGGCGCCAAAACAGGGTCACCCTACGAGCAGTACGTC. This encodes CASSKGAKTGSPYEQYV.

V gene TRBV24-1 combines with J gene TRBJ2-3; D gene uncertain. Per the germline V gene, CDR1 is KGHDR and CDR2 is SFDVKD. This CDR3 is 16 amino acids long. Trimming removed 4 bases from V and 5 bases from J, with 18 bases in between. The CDR3 loop reads CATSDNLGGSGDTQYF. DNA for the CDR3: TGTGCCACCAGTGACAATCTAGGTGGGTCGGGAGATACGCAGTATTTT.

The V call is TRBV7-6, the J call TRBJ1-1; 10 bases map to TRBD1. CDR3 length equals 14 residues. Trimming cost V 5 bases and J 7 bases; bases outside gene matches: 7. From germline, CDR1 is SGHVS and CDR2 FNYEAQ. CDR3 DNA sequence: TGTGCCAGCAGCCAGTCCGGGACAGGGGTTGAAGCTTTCTTT. Residues: CASSQSGTGVEAFF.

This clonotype was seen a handful of times. The J gene is TRBJ2-7, the V gene TRBV7-2, with D possibly matching TRBD2 (6 bases). This CDR3 has 15 residues. Trimming pared 3 bases from V and 1 base from J, leaving 13 bases between. The V gene's germline CDR1 is SGHTA and CDR2 FQGNSA. CDR3 amino acids: CASSFGLAASYEQYF. The CDR3 DNA reads TGTGCCAGCAGCTTCGGTTTAGCGGCTTCCTACGAGCAGTACTTC. The full variable domain, with the rest looked up from reference TRBV7-2 and TRBJ2-7, is GAGVSQSPSNKVTEKGKDVELRCDPISGHTALYWYRQSLGQGLEFLIYFQGNSAPDKSGLPSDRFSAERTGGSVSTLTIQRTQQEDSAVYLCASSFGLAASYEQYFGPGTRLTVT.

This clonotype was found a few times. V usage is TRBV5-1 and J usage is TRBJ1-1; maybe TRBD1 (5 bases). The CDR3 has 16 residues. CDR1 is SGHRS and CDR2 is YFSETQ in the germline V gene. V was trimmed by 1 base and J by 1 base, leaving 14 bases between them. In nucleotides, the CDR3 is TGCGCCAGCAGCTTGATATTGCTAGGGACGAACACTGAAGCTTTCTTT. Its translation is CASSLILLGTNTEAFF.

This clonotype was picked up many times. The chain recombines TRBV10-1 with TRBJ2-7; 8 bases align to TRBD1. Trimming removed 5 bases from V and 4 bases from J; junction bases left unmatched: 16. The CDR3 is 17 amino acids. Looked up from germline, CDR1 is WNHNN and CDR2 is SYGVQD (reference sequence). CDR3 region: CASSPNIGQGLGYEQYF. CDR3 bases: TGCGCCAGCAGTCCTAATATAGGACAGGGACTCGGGTACGAGCAGTACTTC.

This clonotype was observed many times. The chain is built from TRBV7-9 and TRBJ1-4; 7 bases agree with TRBD1. With V trimmed by 6 bases and J by 4 bases, 5 bases remained unmatched. Germline assignment: CDR1 SEHNR and CDR2 FQNEAQ (reference sequence). This CDR3 spans 14 amino acids. Here the CDR3 DNA reads TGTGCCAGCAGAGATAACAGGGGTAATGAAAAACTGTTTTTT. This sequence encodes CASRDNRGNEKLFF.

The chain employs TRBV25-1 and TRBJ2-5; perhaps TRBD2 as D (5 bases). The CDR3 loop spans 11 amino acids. Germline assignment: CDR1 MGHDK and CDR2 SYGVNS. V was shortened by 7 bases and J by 7 bases, with 10 bases between the two germline ends. The CDR3 protein is CASTGRGTQYF. In DNA, the CDR3 is TGTGCCAGCACCGGCCGGGGGACCCAGTACTTC.

V is TRBV7-2 and J is TRBJ2-5, with 12 bases lining up with TRBD1. J lost 6 bases, V lost 4 bases, and 6 bases had no gene match. The CDR3 sequence is 15 residues long. Germline V gives CDR1 SGHTA, CDR2 FQGNSA. In DNA, the CDR3 is TGTGCCAGCAGCTCCGGGACAGGGGGCGGTCAGACCCAGTACTTC. Its protein is CASSSGTGGGQTQYF.

For the CDR3, the DNA is TGTGCCAGCACCCCCCGCGCGACCAACACCGGGGAGCTGTTTTTT. Translation: CASTPRATNTGELFF. The chain employs TRBV11-2 and TRBJ2-2, with D hard to call. CDR1 SGHAT and CDR2 FQNNGV come from the germline V gene. V was pared by 7 bases and J by 2 bases, with 14 bases between. CDR3 length: 15 residues.

This clonotype showed up just a few times. V usage is TRBV5-1 and J usage is TRBJ2-7, with D tentatively TRBD2 (5 bases). The CDR3 spans 15 residues. CDR1 SGHRS and CDR2 YFSETQ come from the germline V gene. Trimming took 5 bases from V and 2 from J, leaving 17 bases between them. The CDR3 nucleotides read TGCGCCAGCAGACAAGACCCCGGGATTGCCTACGAGCAGTACTTC. This codes for CASRQDPGIAYEQYF. Looking up the rest from reference TRBV5-1 and TRBJ2-7 gives the full variable domain: KAGVTQTPRYLIKTRGQQVTLSCSPISGHRSVSWYQQTPGQGLQFLFEYFSETQRNKGNFPGRFSGRQFSNSRSEMNVSTLELGDSALYLCASRQDPGIAYEQYFGPGTRLTVT.

The J gene is TRBJ1-2, the V gene TRBV15, with D unclear. Trimming pared 1 base from V and 8 bases from J, leaving 8 bases between. This CDR3 spans 12 amino acids. Germline loops: CDR1 LNHNV, CDR2 YYDKDF (reference sequence). Here the CDR3 DNA reads TGTGCCACCAGCAGAGTAGGTGGAGGCTACACCTTC. Translation gives CATSRVGGGYTF.

This chain connects TRBV4-2 to TRBJ2-5, with 11 bases lining up with TRBD2. The trim removed 4 bases at V and 2 bases at J, leaving 6 bases unmatched. This CDR3 contains 16 residues. Germline CDR1 and CDR2: LGHNA and YNFKEQ. CDR3 DNA sequence: TGTGCCAGCAGCCTATTGACTAGCGGGGCACAAGAGACCCAGTACTTC. Translated: CASSLLTSGAQETQYF.

The chain combines TRBV9 with TRBJ2-2; TRBD2 agrees at 8 bases. J lost 1 base, V lost 3 bases, and 5 bases had no gene match. Germline V gene lookup returns CDR1 SGDLS and CDR2 YYNGEE. The CDR3 is 16 amino acids. CDR3 protein: CASSGIAGLNTGELFF. The CDR3 DNA reads TGTGCCAGCAGCGGAATAGCGGGGCTGAACACCGGGGAGCTGTTTTTT.

A few counts support this clonotype. V usage is TRBV7-3 and J usage is TRBJ2-5; 8 bases agree with TRBD1. This CDR3 region has 15 residues. V shed 6 bases, J shed 5 bases, and the junction held 11 bases outside the gene matches. The V gene's germline CDR1 is SGHTA and CDR2 FQGTGA. The CDR3 loop is CASSLGQGRGETQYF. The CDR3 bases are TGTGCCAGCAGTCTCGGACAGGGTAGAGGCGAGACCCAGTACTTC. Full variable domain (missing parts from reference TRBV7-3 and TRBJ2-5): GAGVSQTPSNKVTEKGKYVELRCDPISGHTALYWYRQSLGQGPEFLIYFQGTGAADDSGLPNDRFFAVRPEGSVSTLKIQRTERGDSAVYLCASSLGQGRGETQYFGPGTRLLVL.

J is TRBJ2-5 and V is TRBV18, with TRBD1 matching over 8 bases. Germline V lookup: CDR1 KGHSH, CDR2 LQKENI. This CDR3 is built from 15 residues. Trimming removed 0 bases from V and 5 bases from J; junction bases left unmatched: 5. DNA of the CDR3: TGTGCCAGCTCACCACCTCGGACAGGGAGGGAGACCCAGTACTTC. It codes for CASSPPRTGRETQYF.

V gene TRBV25-1 combines with J gene TRBJ1-2, with D unclear. Germline CDR1 is MGHDK and CDR2 is SYGVNS. The CDR3 is 14 residues long. Trimming pared 2 bases from V and 1 base from J, leaving 8 bases between. Here the CDR3 reads CASSEPGSNYGYTF. The DNA of the CDR3 is TGTGCCAGCAGTGAACCAGGCAGTAACTATGGCTACACCTTC.

The chain links TRBV5-1 to TRBJ1-4; no clear D. The CDR3 contains 15 residues. The germline V and J ends were trimmed by 4 bases and 8 bases, with 18 bases remaining between them. Per germline, CDR1 SGHRS and CDR2 YFSETQ. The CDR3 protein is CASSMANGPQEKLFF. The CDR3 bases are TGCGCCAGCAGCATGGCCAATGGTCCCCAGGAAAAACTGTTTTTT. Using reference TRBV5-1 and TRBJ1-4 for the parts outside the CDR3, the full variable domain is KAGVTQTPRYLIKTRGQQVTLSCSPISGHRSVSWYQQTPGQGLQFLFEYFSETQRNKGNFPGRFSGRQFSNSRSEMNVSTLELGDSALYLCASSMANGPQEKLFFGSGTQLSVL.

This clonotype is a singleton in its sample. The V call is TRBV7-9, the J call TRBJ1-1, with D perhaps TRBD1 (6 bases). The V end lost 6 bases, the J end lost 1 base, and 12 bases lay between the germline ends. The germline V gene encodes CDR1 SEHNR and CDR2 FQNEAQ (reference sequence). The CDR3 totals 14 residues. CDR3 nucleotides: TGTGCCAGCAGGGGGAACAGGGCGAACACTGAAGCTTTCTTT. This codes for CASRGNRANTEAFF.

The chain recombines TRBV9 with TRBJ2-3; 12 nucleotides align to TRBD2. CDR3 length: 17 residues. The germline V gene has CDR1 SGDLS and CDR2 YYNGEE. Unmatched junction bases numbered 9, after V lost 0 bases and J lost 7 bases. The CDR3 protein is CASSVASSGGARHTQYF. DNA for the CDR3: TGTGCCAGCAGCGTAGCTTCTAGCGGGGGGGCCCGGCATACGCAGTATTTT.

There are a few counts of this clonotype. The CDR3 spells CASSQGRGWDGYTF. The CDR3, as DNA: TGCGCCAGCAGCCAAGGTCGGGGGTGGGATGGCTACACCTTC. The V gene is TRBV4-3, the J gene TRBJ1-2, with D maybe TRBD1 (5 bases). The CDR3 totals 14 residues. V was cut by 1 base and J by 6 bases, with 12 bases left in between. Per germline, CDR1 LGHNA and CDR2 YSLEER.

The chain is built from TRBV2 and TRBJ1-1, with TRBD1 matching 8 bases. The junction had 15 bases not matched to a gene; V was cut back by 8 bases and J by 7 bases. The CDR3 length is 15 residues. Germline V CDR1 and CDR2: SNHLY, FYNNEI. CDR3 region: CASGTDRVARIEAFF. Written as DNA, the CDR3 is TGTGCCAGCGGGACGGACAGGGTGGCTAGGATTGAAGCTTTCTTT.

The rearrangement joins TRBV7-2 to TRBJ2-1; unclear D gene. V was pared by 1 base and J by 9 bases, with 10 bases between. Germline CDR1 and CDR2: SGHTA and FQGNSA. The CDR3 runs to 13 residues. CDR3 coding DNA: TGTGCCAGCAGCTTAGGAGTTAGCACTGAGCAGTTCTTC. Amino acid sequence: CASSLGVSTEQFF.

This clonotype occurred a few times. J is TRBJ1-1 and V is TRBV5-6; D possibly corresponds to TRBD1 (6 bases). V was pared by 4 bases and J by 1 base, with 17 bases between. The CDR3 has 16 residues. Germline CDR1 is SGHDT and CDR2 is YYEEEE. In DNA, the CDR3 is TGTGCCAGCAGCCCGGACAGCGCTCGATCGAACACTGAAGCTTTCTTT. It codes for CASSPDSARSNTEAFF.

This rearrangement joins TRBV11-2 to TRBJ2-3; D remains ambiguous. The CDR3 loop spans 16 amino acids. With 4 bases removed from V and 3 bases from J, the gap between germline ends came to 17 bases. Germline V gives CDR1 SGHAT, CDR2 FQNNGV. The CDR3, as DNA: TGTGCCAGCAGCTCTCGTCTTAATTTACTGACAGATACGCAGTATTTT. Translation: CASSSRLNLLTDTQYF.

This clonotype has only a few counts. The chain is built from TRBV27 and TRBJ2-7, with no clear D. The germline V gene has CDR1 MNHEY and CDR2 SMNVEV (reference sequence). V was shortened by 3 bases and J by 7 bases, with 7 bases between the two germline ends. This CDR3 is built from 11 residues. Here the CDR3 reads CASSFWGEQYF. The CDR3 nucleotides are TGTGCCAGCAGTTTTTGGGGTGAGCAGTACTTC.

The chain joins TRBV3-1 to TRBJ1-5; TRBD1 might be the D (6 bases). The CDR3 contains 14 residues. V was pared by 4 bases and J by 7 bases, with 14 bases between. Looked up from germline, CDR1 is LGHDT and CDR2 is YNNKEL (reference sequence). Here the CDR3 reads CASSPDQGIQPQHF. The CDR3 nucleotides read TGTGCCAGCAGCCCAGACCAGGGGATACAGCCCCAGCATTTT.

This clonotype was detected a few times. The chain recombines TRBV7-7 with TRBJ2-3, with 7 positions matching TRBD2. Trimming cost V 5 bases and J 3 bases; bases outside gene matches: 8. CDR3 size: 15 residues. CDR1 and CDR2 from the germline V gene are SSHAT and FNYEAQ (reference sequence). DNA of the CDR3: TGTGCCAGCAGCCGAACAGGAGCGGGGACAGATACGCAGTATTTT. It specifies CASSRTGAGTDTQYF.